The T cell receptor (beta chain) under discussion was sequenced for a study of cytomegalovirus exposure and HLA in healthy donors. At the level of the study: For the approximately 390 genotyped donors, 80% to 90% fell within the Caucasian-associated ancestry cluster. The study, taken as a whole, reports: A later analysis linked around 15,000 TCR beta sequences to HLA alleles at 0.05 false discovery rate. Among TCR sequences, most were rare, though some public TCRs appeared in many donors.

The PCR made use of 60 Vbeta and 13 Jbeta primers. Authors' methods: It was a later analysis that counted roughly 80 million unique TCR beta chains, of which some 9.9 million were shared. TCRdb keeps only in-frame clones here, not all; method: immunoSEQ multiplex PCR. That table gives V, J and clone size, and the DNA gave D and trimming. The sample data list about 200,000 clones. Of note for this clone: Antigen: not known.

This CDR3 spans 15 amino acids. Germline CDR1 KGHSH, CDR2 LQKENI. V gave up 6 bases and J gave up 1 base, with 13 bases separating them. V and J are TRBV18 and TRBJ1-3, with D perhaps matching TRBD1 (5 bases). The sequenced material came from PBMCs. The sequence was collected from a woman aged 25-40 years in good health and CMV-seropositive. This CDR3 reads CASSPDILSGNTIYF. For the CDR3, the DNA is TGTGCCAGCTCCCCGGACATCTTATCTGGAAACACCATATATTTT. Variable domain in full (rest from reference TRBV18 and TRBJ1-3): NAGVMQNPRHLVRRRGQEARLRCSPMKGHSHVYWYRQLPEEGLKFMVYLQKENIIDESGMPKERFSAEFPKEGPSILRIQQVVRGDSAAYFCASSPDILSGNTIYFGEGSWLTVV.